This TCR beta chain was sequenced during a study of blood T cell repertoires in COVID-19. Study details: The samples span acute and convalescent COVID-19 from the United States, Italy and Spain.

This CDR3 is built from 13 residues. Trimming pared 2 bases from V and 8 bases from J, leaving 10 bases between. Germline V lookup: CDR1 SGHTA, CDR2 FQGTGA. Participants were placed into cohorts based on the clinical history they reported. Donors of Cohort 3 who recovered were those that had two negative PCRs, clearance, or symptom resolution. Here immunoSEQ multiplex PCR was the method, and the copy in TCRdb shows in-frame clones only, minus some. Altogether more than 300,000 clones are present, more than 70% being singletons, with the ten largest covering 1.2%. The TCR sequence derives from a woman aged 18-35 years who had recovered from COVID-19. The chain joins TRBV7-3 to TRBJ2-1; D unresolved. Sequences were obtained from PBMCs or T cells enriched from blood (not recorded which). CDR3 sequence: CASSLVVGHEQFF. The CDR3 bases are TGTGCCAGCAGCTTAGTTGTGGGCCATGAGCAGTTCTTC. Supplemented by reference TRBV7-3 and TRBJ2-1, the full variable domain reads GAGVSQTPSNKVTEKGKYVELRCDPISGHTALYWYRQSLGQGPEFLIYFQGTGAADDSGLPNDRFFAVRPEGSVSTLKIQRTERGDSAVYLCASSLVVGHEQFFGPGTRLTVL.